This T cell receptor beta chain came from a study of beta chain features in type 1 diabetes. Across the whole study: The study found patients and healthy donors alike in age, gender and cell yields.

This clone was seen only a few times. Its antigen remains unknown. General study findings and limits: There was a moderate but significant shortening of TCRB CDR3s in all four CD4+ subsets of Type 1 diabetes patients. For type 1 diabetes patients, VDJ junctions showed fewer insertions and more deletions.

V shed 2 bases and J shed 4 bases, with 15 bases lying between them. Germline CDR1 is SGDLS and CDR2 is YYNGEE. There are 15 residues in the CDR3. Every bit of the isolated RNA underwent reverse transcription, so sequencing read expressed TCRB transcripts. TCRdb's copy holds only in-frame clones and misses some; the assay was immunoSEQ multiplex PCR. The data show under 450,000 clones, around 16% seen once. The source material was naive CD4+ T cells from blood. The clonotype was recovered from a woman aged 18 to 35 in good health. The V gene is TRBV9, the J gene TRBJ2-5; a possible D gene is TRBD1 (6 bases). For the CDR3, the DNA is TGTGCCAGCAGCGTCTCTCAGGGGCATCGAGAGACCCAGTACTTC. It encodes CASSVSQGHRETQYF.